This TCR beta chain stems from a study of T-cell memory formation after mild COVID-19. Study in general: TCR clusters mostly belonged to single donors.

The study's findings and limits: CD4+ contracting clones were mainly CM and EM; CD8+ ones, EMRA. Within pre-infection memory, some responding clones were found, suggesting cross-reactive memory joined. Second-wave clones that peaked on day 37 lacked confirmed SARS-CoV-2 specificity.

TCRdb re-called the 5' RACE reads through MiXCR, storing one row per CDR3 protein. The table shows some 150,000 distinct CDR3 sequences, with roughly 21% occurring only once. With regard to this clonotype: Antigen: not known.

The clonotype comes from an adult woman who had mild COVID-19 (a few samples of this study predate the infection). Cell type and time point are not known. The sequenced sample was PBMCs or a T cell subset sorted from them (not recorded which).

This CDR3 reads CSASRNTEAFF. CDR3 coding DNA: TGCAGTGCTAGCCGTAACACTGAAGCTTTCTTT. V is TRBV20-1 and J is TRBJ1-1; D unresolved. The germline gives CDR1 DFQATT, CDR2 SNEGSKA (reference sequence). Trimming cost V 3 bases and J 2 bases, with 4 bases left between them. This CDR3 comprises 11 residues.